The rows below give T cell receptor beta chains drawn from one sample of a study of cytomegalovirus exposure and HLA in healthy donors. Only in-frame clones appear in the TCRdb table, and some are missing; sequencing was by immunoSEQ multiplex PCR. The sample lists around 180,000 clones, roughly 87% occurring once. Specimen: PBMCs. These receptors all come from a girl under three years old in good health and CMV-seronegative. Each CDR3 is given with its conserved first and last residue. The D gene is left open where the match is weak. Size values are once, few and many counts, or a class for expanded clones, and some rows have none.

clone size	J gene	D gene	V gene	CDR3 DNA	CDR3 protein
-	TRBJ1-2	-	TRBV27	TGTGCCAGCAGTTTTGTACCAGGGGAGATCTATGGCTACACCTTC	CASSFVPGEIYGYTF
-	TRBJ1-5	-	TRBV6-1	TGTGCCAGCAGTGCGAGGGGGTCAAGAAATCAGCCCCAGCATTTT	CASSARGSRNQPQHF
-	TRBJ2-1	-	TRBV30	TGTGCCTGGGCCACAGGGTATGAGCAGTTCTTC	CAWATGYEQFF
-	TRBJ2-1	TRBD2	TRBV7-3	TGTGCCAGCAGCCATAGAGCAGGGCGGGAGGGCAAGAGCTCCTACAATGAGCAGTTCTTC	CASSHRAGREGKSSYNEQFF
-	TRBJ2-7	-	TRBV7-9	TGTGCCAGCAGCCCCCGGACTACCCCTTGGTACGAGCAGTACTTC	CASSPRTTPWYEQYF
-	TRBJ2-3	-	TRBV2	TGTGCCAATATCCAGGGTGTGGTTGTTACAGATACGCAGTATTTT	CANIQGVVVTDTQYF
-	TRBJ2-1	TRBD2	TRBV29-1	TGCAGCGTCGATGGGCTAGCGGGAGTTAGTCAACACTCCTACAATGAGCAGTTCTTC	CSVDGLAGVSQHSYNEQFF
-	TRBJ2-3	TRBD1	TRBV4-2	TGTGCCAGCAGCCAAGAGAGGGGGCGCCGAGATACGCAGTATTTT	CASSQERGRRDTQYF
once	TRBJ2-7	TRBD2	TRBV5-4	TGTGCCAGCAGCGCGGGACTAGCGGACTTTTACGAGCAGTACTTC	CASSAGLADFYEQYF
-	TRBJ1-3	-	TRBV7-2	TGTGCCAGCAGCTCACCGGTTCTCGGAAACACCATATATTTT	CASSSPVLGNTIYF
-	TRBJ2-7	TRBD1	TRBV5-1	TGCGCCAGCAGCCAAGGGACAGGAAGCTACGAGCAGTACTTC	CASSQGTGSYEQYF
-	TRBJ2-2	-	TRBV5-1	TGCGCCAGCAGCCCCGGGACTCGTAATACCGGGGAGCTGTTTTTT	CASSPGTRNTGELFF
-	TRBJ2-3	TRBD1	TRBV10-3	TGTGCCATCAGTGAGACCTTCGACAGGGGGCGAAGCACAGATACGCAGTATTTT	CAISETFDRGRSTDTQYF
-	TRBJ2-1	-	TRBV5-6	TGTGCCAGCAGCTTCTCCAGCGGGAATGAGCAGTTCTTC	CASSFSSGNEQFF
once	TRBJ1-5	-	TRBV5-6	TGTGCCAGCAGCTTGGGTGTCCAGGGGCAGCCCCAGCATTTT	CASSLGVQGQPQHF
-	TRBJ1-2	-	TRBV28	TGTGCCAGCATCTCTGGGGGAGGGGATGCAACCTATGGCTACACCTTC	CASISGGGDATYGYTF
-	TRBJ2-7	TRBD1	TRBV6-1	TGTGCCAGCAGTGTATCCGGGACAGGGACCTACGAGCAGTACTTC	CASSVSGTGTYEQYF
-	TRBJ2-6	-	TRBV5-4	TGTGCCAGCAGGCTTAGGGTGAGGGGGGGGAGAGGGGCCAACGTCCTGACTTTC	CASRLRVRGGRGANVLTF
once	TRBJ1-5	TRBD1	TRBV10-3	TGTGCCATCAGTGAATGGACAGGGGGCCAGCCCCAGCATTTT	CAISEWTGGQPQHF
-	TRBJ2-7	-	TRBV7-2	TGTGCCAGCAGCCCAGGGACTGGTTCCTACGAGCAGTACTTC	CASSPGTGSYEQYF
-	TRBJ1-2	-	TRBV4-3	TGCGCCAGCAGCCAAGATTCGATGTCAGTCTATGGCTACACCTTC	CASSQDSMSVYGYTF
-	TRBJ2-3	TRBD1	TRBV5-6	TGTGCCAGCAGCTTGGTGGGGGGACAGGGCACAGATACGCAGTATTTT	CASSLVGGQGTDTQYF